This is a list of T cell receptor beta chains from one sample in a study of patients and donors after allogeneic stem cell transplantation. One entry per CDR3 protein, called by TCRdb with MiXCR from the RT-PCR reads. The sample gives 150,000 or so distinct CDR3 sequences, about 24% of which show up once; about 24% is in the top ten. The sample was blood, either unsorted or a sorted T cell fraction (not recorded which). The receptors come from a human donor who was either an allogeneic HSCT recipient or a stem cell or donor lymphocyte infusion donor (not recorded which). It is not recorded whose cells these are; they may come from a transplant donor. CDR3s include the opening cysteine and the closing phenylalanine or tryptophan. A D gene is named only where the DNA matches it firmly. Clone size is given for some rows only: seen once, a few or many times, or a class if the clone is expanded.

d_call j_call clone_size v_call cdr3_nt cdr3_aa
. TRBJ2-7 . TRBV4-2 TGTGCCAGCAGCCAAGAACCTTCAGGGAGAGGCTACGAGCAGTACTTC CASSQEPSGRGYEQYF
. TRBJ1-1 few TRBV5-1 TGCGCCAGCAGCTTGGGAGTCAGGGAGGGCACTGAAGCTTTCTTT CASSLGVREGTEAFF
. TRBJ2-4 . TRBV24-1 TGTGCCACCAGTGACCCGGGGAACATTCAGTACTTC CATSDPGNIQYF
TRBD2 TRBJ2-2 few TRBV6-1 TGTGCCAGCAATTGGGCTAGCGGGAGTATAGCGACCGGGGAGCTGTTTTTT CASNWASGSIATGELFF
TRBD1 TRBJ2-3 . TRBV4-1 TGCGCCAGCAGCGTGGGACAGGGGACAGATACGCAGTATTTT CASSVGQGTDTQYF
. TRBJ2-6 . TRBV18 TGTGCCAGCTCACAGGGAGTCGGGGCCAACGTCCTGACTTTC CASSQGVGANVLTF
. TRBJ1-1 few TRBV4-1 TGCGCCAGCAGCCAAAAGGGGATGAACACTGAAGCTTTCTTT CASSQKGMNTEAFF
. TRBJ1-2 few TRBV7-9 TGTGCCAGCAGCTTAGCAGAATCGGTGCCCTATGGCTACACCTTC CASSLAESVPYGYTF
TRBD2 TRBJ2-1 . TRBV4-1 TGCGCCAGCAGCCGGCTTAATAGCGGGGGCTACAATGAGCAGTTCTTC CASSRLNSGGYNEQFF
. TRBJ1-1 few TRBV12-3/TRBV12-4 TGTGCCAGCAGTTCCCGGCCCGCCACTGAAGCTTTCTTT CASSSRPATEAFF
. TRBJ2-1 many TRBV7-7 TGTGCCAGCAGCTTAAATCGCGACAGCTACAATGAGCAGTTCTTC CASSLNRDSYNEQFF
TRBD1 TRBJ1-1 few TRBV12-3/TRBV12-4 TGTGCCAGCAGTTTCGTCGGGTCAGGGGGAACTGAAGCTTTCTTT CASSFVGSGGTEAFF
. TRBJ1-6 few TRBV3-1 TGTGCCAGCAGCCTGAGCCCGGGGGGGTCACCCCTCCACTTT CASSLSPGGSPLHF
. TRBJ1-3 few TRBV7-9 TGTGCCAGCAGTCTGGTGTCAGGGGCCTGGTCTGGAAACACCATATATTTT CASSLVSGAWSGNTIYF
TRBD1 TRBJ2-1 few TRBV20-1 TGCAGTGCTAGAGATTACCGACAGGGTGCTGAGCAGTTCTTC CSARDYRQGAEQFF
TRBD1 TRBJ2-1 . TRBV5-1 TGCGCCAGCAGTCGGACAGGGGGCTGGGATGAGCAGTTCTTC CASSRTGGWDEQFF
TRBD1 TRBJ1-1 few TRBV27 TGTGCCAGCAGTTTATCGGCAGGGGGATGGGTCCGTTACACTGAAGCTTTCTTT CASSLSAGGWVRYTEAFF
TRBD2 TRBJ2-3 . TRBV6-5 TGTGCCAGCAGTTTAGGGACTAGCGGGGGAGACCACACAGATACGCAGTATTTT CASSLGTSGGDHTDTQYF
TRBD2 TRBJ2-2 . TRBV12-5 TGTGCTAGTGGTTTTGGTGCGGGGGGCCACACCGGGGAGCTGTTTTTT CASGFGAGGHTGELFF
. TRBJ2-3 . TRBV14 TGTGCCAGCAGCCGCGGAAACACAGATACGCAGTATTTT CASSRGNTDTQYF
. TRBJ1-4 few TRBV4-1 TGCGCCAGCAGCCAAGTAGGAGCCAAGCGGGGAGAAAAACTGTTTTTT CASSQVGAKRGEKLFF
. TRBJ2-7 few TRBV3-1 TGTGCCAGCAGCCAAGAAGACAGGACCTACGAGCAGTACTTC CASSQEDRTYEQYF
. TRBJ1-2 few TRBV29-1 TGCAGCGTTGATTTGGGCTATGGCTACACCTTC CSVDLGYGYTF
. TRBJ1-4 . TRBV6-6 TGTGCCAGCAGTTACTCGGATCGGGGAATGAGAGAAAAACTGTTTTTT CASSYSDRGMREKLFF
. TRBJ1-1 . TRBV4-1 TGCGCCAGCACGACAGGTTCAAATAGGAACACTGAAGCTTTCTTT CASTTGSNRNTEAFF
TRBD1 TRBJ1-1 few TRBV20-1 TGCAGTGCTAGATACAGGGGCGACACTGAAGCTTTCTTT CSARYRGDTEAFF
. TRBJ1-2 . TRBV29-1 TGCAGCGTTGAAGAACCGGGTTATGGACGCCACTATGGCTACACCTTC CSVEEPGYGRHYGYTF
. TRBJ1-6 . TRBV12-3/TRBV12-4 TGTGCCAGCAGTCCACGGGGGATTGGGGATTCACCCCTCCACTTT CASSPRGIGDSPLHF
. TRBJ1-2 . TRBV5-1 TGCGCCAGCAGCTTCGAGATTAACTATGGCTACACCTTC CASSFEINYGYTF
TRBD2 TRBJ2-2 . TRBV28 TGTGCCAGCAGCACACGACTAGCGGGAATGAACACCGGGGAGCTGTTTTTT CASSTRLAGMNTGELFF
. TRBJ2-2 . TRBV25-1 TGTGCCAGCAGCGCCCTAACCGGGGAGCTGTTTTTT CASSALTGELFF
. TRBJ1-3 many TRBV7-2 TGTGCCAGCAGCTCGGACAGCACCTCTGGAAACACCATATATTTT CASSSDSTSGNTIYF
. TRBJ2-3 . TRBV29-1 TGCAGCGTTAACCCCCGCGCCACAGATACGCAGTATTTT CSVNPRATDTQYF
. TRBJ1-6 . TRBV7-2 TGTGCCAGCAGCTTAGGTATAGGGGCCTATAATTCACCCCTCCACTTT CASSLGIGAYNSPLHF
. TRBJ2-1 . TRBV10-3 TGTGCCATCAGTGAGGGTCGGGGGAAAAACTACAATGAGCAGTTCTTC CAISEGRGKNYNEQFF
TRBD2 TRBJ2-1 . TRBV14 TGTGCCAGCAGCCATAAAGCGGGGGGGCCCTACAATGAGCAGTTCTTC CASSHKAGGPYNEQFF
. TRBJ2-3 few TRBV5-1 TGCGCCAGCAGCTTGTTATTCATAGGATCAGATACGCAGTATTTT CASSLLFIGSDTQYF
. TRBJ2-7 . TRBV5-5 TGTGCCAGCAGCTTGCGCAGATTTTGGGAGCAGTACTTC CASSLRRFWEQYF
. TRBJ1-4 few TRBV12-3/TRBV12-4 TGTGCCAGTTCGGGGGAAAAACTGTTTTTT CASSGEKLFF
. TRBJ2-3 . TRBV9 TGTGCCAGCACTGATCCCCTCACAGATACGCAGTATTTT CASTDPLTDTQYF
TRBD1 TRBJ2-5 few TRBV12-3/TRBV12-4 TGTGCCACAAGACAGGGGGCCGGCGAGACCCAGTACTTC CATRQGAGETQYF
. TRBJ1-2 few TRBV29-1 TGCAGCGTTGAAGTTTCGGGGTTGGGTGGTGGCTACACCTTC CSVEVSGLGGGYTF
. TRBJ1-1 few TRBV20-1 TGCAGTGCTGCGGGGGGCAATTCGAACACTGAAGCTTTCTTT CSAAGGNSNTEAFF
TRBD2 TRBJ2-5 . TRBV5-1 TGCGCCAGCAGCCCTCAGGCCACTAGCGCGTACCAAGAGACCCAGTACTTC CASSPQATSAYQETQYF
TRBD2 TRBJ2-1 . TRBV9 TGTGCCAGCAGCCCCCGGGCGGGGGGGCAGTTCTTC CASSPRAGGQFF
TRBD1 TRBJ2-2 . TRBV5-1 TGCGCCAGCAGCACCCTCCCGACAGGGGGCACAACCGGGGAGCTGTTTTTT CASSTLPTGGTTGELFF
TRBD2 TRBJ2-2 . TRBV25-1 TGTGCCAGCAGTGAATGGGGACTAGCGGGAGGACTCCACACCGGGGAGCTGTTTTTT CASSEWGLAGGLHTGELFF
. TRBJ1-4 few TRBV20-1 TGCAGTGCTAGACCCCGACAGGCTTCAAATGAAAAACTGTTTTTT CSARPRQASNEKLFF
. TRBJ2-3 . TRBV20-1 TGCAGTGCTAGAGATCGGTGGGGAGGAATAACCGGCACAGATACGCAGTATTTT CSARDRWGGITGTDTQYF
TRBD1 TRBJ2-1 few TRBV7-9 TGTGCCAGCAGTATGACAGGGGAGCAGTTCTTC CASSMTGEQFF
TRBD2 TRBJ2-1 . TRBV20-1 TGCAGCGCAACCTCCGGACTAGCGATCTACAATGAGCAGTTCTTC CSATSGLAIYNEQFF
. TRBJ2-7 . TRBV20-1 TGCAGTGCCCTGAACGGGGCGGGGTACGAGCAGTACTTC CSALNGAGYEQYF